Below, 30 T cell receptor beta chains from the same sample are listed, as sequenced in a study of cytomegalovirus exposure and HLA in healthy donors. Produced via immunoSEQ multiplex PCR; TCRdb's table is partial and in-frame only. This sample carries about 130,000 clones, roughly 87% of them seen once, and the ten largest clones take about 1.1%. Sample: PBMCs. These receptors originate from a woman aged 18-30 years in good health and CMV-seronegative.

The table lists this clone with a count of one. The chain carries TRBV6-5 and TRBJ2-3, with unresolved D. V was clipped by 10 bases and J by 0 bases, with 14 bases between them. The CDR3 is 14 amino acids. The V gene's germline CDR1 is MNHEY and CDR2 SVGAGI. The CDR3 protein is CATAGAQSTDTQYF. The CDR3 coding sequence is TGTGCCACCGCCGGTGCTCAAAGCACAGATACGCAGTATTTT.

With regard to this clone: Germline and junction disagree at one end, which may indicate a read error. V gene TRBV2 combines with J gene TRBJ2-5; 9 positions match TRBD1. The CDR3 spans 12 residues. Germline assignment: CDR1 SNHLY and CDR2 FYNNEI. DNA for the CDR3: TGTGCCAGCAGTGAAGGAGCGGGGACAGGGCACTTC. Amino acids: CASSEGAGTGHF.

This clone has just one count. The CDR3 reads CASSGMETSTDTQYF. CDR3 DNA: TGTGCCAGCAGCGGCATGGAGACTAGCACAGATACGCAGTATTTT. This chain uses TRBV5-4 with TRBJ2-3; no clear D gene. Germline V lookup: CDR1 SGHNT, CDR2 YYREEE (reference sequence). V lost 4 bases, J lost 0 bases, and 12 bases lay in between. This CDR3 region has 15 residues.

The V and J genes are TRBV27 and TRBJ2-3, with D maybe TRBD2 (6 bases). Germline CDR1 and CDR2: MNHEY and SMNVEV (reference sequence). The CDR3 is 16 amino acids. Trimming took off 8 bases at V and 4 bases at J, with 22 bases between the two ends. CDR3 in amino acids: CASGRGTTPGADTQYF. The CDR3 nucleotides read TGTGCCAGCGGACGAGGGACGACCCCGGGGGCAGATACGCAGTATTTT.

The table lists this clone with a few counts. The CDR3 here is CASSYSSAETEAFF. The CDR3 bases are TGTGCCAGCAGTTACTCGTCGGCGGAGACTGAAGCTTTCTTT. The V call is TRBV6-6, the J call TRBJ1-1; D unresolved. Germline V gene sequence: CDR1 MNHNY, CDR2 SVGAGI (reference sequence). The V and J ends lost 0 bases and 5 bases respectively, with 10 bases between them. The CDR3 spans 14 residues.

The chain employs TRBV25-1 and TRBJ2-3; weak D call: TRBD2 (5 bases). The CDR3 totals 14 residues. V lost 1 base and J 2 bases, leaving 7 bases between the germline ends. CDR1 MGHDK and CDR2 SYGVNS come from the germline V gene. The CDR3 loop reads CASSELDSTDTQYF. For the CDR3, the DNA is TGTGCCAGCAGTGAATTGGACTCCACAGATACGCAGTATTTT.

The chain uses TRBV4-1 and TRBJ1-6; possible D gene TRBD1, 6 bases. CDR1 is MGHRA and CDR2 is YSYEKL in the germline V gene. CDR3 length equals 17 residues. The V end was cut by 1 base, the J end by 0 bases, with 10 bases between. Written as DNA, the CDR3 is TGCGCCAGCAGCCAAGGGGGGACAAGCTCCTATAATTCACCCCTCCACTTT. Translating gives CASSQGGTSSYNSPLHF.

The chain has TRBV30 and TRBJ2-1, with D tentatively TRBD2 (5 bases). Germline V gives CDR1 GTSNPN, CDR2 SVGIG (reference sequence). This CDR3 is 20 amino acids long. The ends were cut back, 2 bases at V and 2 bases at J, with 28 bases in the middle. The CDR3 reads CAWSTHTSLRDTYAYNEQFF. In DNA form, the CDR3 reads TGTGCCTGGAGTACTCACACGTCTCTCCGGGATACATATGCCTACAATGAGCAGTTCTTC.

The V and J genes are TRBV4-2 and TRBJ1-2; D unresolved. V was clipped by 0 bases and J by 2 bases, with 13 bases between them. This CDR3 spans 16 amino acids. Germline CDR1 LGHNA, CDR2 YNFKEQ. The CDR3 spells CASSQDAEGTNYGYTF. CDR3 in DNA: TGTGCCAGCAGCCAAGATGCCGAGGGCACGAACTATGGCTACACCTTC.

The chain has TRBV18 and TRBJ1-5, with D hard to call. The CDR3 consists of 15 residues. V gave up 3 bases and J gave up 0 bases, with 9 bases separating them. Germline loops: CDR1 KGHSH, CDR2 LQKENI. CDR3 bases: TGTGCCAGCTCACCGGAGATGGATAGCAATCAGCCCCAGCATTTT. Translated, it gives CASSPEMDSNQPQHF.

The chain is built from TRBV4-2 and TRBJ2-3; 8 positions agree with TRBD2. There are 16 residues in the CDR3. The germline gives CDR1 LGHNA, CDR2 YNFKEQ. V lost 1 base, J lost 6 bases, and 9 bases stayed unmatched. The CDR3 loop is CASSQVASGSRDTQYF. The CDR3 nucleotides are TGTGCCAGCAGCCAAGTGGCTAGCGGGTCACGGGATACGCAGTATTTT.

CDR3 sequence: CASSKQGAYEQFF. Written as DNA, the CDR3 is TGTGCCAGCAGCAAACAGGGAGCGTATGAGCAGTTCTTC. The chain recombines TRBV9 with TRBJ2-1, with a tentative D call TRBD1 (6 bases). V lost 4 bases and J lost 8, with 13 bases in between. From germline, CDR1 is SGDLS and CDR2 YYNGEE. CDR3 size: 13 residues.

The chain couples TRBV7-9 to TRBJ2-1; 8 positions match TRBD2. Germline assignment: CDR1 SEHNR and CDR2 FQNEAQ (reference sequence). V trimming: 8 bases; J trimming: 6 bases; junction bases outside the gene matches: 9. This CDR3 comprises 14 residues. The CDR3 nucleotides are TGTGCCAGCGACTTCGGGGGGGCTGGCAATGAGCAGTTCTTC. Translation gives CASDFGGAGNEQFF. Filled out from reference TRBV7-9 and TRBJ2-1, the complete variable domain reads DTGVSQNPRHKITKRGQNVTFRCDPISEHNRLYWYRQTLGQGPEFLTYFQNEAQLEKSRLLSDRFSAERPKGSFSTLEIQRTEQGDSAMYLCASDFGGAGNEQFFGPGTRLTVL.

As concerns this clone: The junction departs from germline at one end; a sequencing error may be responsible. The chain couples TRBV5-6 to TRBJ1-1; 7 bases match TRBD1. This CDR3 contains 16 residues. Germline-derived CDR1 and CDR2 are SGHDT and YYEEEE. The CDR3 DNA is TGTGCCAGCAGCTTGTATCAGGGACAGCTGAACTCTGAAGCTTTCTTT. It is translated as CASSLYQGQLNSEAFF.

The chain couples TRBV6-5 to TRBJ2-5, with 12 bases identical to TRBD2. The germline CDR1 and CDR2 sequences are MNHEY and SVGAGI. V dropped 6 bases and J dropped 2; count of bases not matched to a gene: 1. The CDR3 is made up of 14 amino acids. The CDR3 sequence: CASSGLAGQETQYF. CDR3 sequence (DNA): TGTGCCAGCAGCGGACTAGCGGGACAAGAGACCCAGTACTTC.

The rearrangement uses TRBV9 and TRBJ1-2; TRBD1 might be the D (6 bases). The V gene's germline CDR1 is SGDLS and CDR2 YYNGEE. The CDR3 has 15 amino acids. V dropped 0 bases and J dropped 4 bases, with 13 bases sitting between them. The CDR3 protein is CASSVGGGPSYGYTF. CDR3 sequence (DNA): TGTGCCAGCAGCGTAGGTGGGGGCCCAAGCTATGGCTACACCTTC.

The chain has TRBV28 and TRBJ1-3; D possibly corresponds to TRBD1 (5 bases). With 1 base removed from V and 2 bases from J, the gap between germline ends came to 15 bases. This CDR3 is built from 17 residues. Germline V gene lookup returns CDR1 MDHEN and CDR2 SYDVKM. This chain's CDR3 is CASSLFLKGMAGNTIYF. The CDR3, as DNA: TGTGCCAGCAGTTTATTTCTTAAGGGGATGGCTGGAAACACCATATATTTT. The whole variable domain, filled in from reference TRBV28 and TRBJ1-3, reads DVKVTQSSRYLVKRTGEKVFLECVQDMDHENMFWYRQDPGLGLRLIYFSYDVKMKEKGDIPEGYSVSREKKERFSLILESASTNQTSMYLCASSLFLKGMAGNTIYFGEGSWLTVV.

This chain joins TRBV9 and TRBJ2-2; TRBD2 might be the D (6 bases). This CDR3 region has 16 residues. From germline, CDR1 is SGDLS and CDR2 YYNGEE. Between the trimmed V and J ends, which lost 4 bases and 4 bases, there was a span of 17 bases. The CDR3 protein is CASSPREAAGTGELFF. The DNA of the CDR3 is TGTGCCAGCAGCCCAAGGGAGGCCGCGGGCACCGGGGAGCTGTTTTTT. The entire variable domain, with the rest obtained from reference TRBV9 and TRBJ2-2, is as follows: DSGVTQTPKHLITATGQRVTLRCSPRSGDLSVYWYQQSLDQGLQFLIQYYNGEERAKGNILERFSAQQFPDLHSELNLSSLELGDSALYFCASSPREAAGTGELFFGEGSRLTVL.

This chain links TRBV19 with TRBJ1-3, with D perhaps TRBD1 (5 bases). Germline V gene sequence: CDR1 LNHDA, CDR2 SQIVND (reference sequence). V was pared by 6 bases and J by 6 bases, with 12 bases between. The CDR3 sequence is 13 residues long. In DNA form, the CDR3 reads TGTGCCAGTAGGGCGTCAGGGAAAAACACCATATATTTT. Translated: CASRASGKNTIYF.

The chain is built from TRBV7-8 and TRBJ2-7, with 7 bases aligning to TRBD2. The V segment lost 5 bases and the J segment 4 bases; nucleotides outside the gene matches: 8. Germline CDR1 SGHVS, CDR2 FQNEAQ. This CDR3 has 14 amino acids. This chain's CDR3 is CASSDAGLSYEQYF. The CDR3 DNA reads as TGTGCCAGCAGCGACGCGGGACTATCTTACGAGCAGTACTTC.

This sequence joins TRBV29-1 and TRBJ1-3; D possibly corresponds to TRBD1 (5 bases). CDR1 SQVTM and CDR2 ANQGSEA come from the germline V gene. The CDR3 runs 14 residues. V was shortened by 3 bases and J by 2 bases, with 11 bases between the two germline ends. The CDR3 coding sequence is TGCAGCGTTGATGGGTCAGGGACTGGAAACACCATATATTTT. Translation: CSVDGSGTGNTIYF.

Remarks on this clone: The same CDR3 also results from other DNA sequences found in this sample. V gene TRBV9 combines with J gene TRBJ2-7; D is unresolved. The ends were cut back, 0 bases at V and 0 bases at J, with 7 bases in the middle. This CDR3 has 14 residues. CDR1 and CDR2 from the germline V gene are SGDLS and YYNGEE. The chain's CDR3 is CASSVDPSSYEQYF. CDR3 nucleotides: TGTGCCAGCAGCGTAGACCCCAGCTCCTACGAGCAGTACTTC.

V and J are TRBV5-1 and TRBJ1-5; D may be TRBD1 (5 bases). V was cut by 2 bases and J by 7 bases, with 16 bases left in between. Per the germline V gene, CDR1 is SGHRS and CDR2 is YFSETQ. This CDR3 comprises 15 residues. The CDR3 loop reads CASSFTTLGGQPQHF. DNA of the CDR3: TGCGCCAGCAGCTTTACCACCCTGGGGGGACAGCCCCAGCATTTT. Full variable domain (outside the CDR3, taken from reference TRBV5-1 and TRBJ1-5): KAGVTQTPRYLIKTRGQQVTLSCSPISGHRSVSWYQQTPGQGLQFLFEYFSETQRNKGNFPGRFSGRQFSNSRSEMNVSTLELGDSALYLCASSFTTLGGQPQHFGDGTRLSIL.

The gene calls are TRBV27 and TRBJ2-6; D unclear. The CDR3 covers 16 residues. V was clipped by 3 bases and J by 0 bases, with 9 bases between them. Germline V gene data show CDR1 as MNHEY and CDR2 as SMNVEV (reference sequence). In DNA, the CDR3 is TGTGCCAGCAGTTTTTCGGTCGGCTCTGGGGCCAACGTCCTGACTTTC. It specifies CASSFSVGSGANVLTF. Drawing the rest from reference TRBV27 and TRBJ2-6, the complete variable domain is EAQVTQNPRYLITVTGKKLTVTCSQNMNHEYMSWYRQDPGLGLRQIYYSMNVEVTDKGDVPEGYKVSRKEKRNFPLILESPSPNQTSLYFCASSFSVGSGANVLTFGAGSRLTVL.

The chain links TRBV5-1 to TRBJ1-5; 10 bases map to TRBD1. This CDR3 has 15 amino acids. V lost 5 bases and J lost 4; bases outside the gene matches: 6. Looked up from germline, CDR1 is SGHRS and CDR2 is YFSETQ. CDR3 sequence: CASRAGQGGNQPQHF. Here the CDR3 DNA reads TGCGCCAGCAGAGCCGGACAGGGGGGTAATCAGCCCCAGCATTTT.

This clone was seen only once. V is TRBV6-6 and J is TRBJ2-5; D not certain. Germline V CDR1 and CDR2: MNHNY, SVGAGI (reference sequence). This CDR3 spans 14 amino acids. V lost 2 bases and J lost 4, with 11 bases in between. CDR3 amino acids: CASSYDGEVETQYF. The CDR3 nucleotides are TGTGCCAGCAGTTACGATGGAGAAGTAGAGACCCAGTACTTC.

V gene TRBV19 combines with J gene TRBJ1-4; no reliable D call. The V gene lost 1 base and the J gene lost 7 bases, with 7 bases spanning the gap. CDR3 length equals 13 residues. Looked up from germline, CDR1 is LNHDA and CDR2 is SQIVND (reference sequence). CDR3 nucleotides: TGTGCCAGTAGTATAGGAACAATTGAAAAACTGTTTTTT. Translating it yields CASSIGTIEKLFF.

CDR3 DNA sequence: TGTGCCAGCGTTGTCTCTAGCACAGATACGCAGTATTTT. This translates into CASVVSSTDTQYF. This chain uses TRBV2 with TRBJ2-3; unclear D gene. Per the germline V gene, CDR1 is SNHLY and CDR2 is FYNNEI. The CDR3 loop spans 13 amino acids. Deletions cut 8 bases from V and 0 bases from J, with 9 bases between.

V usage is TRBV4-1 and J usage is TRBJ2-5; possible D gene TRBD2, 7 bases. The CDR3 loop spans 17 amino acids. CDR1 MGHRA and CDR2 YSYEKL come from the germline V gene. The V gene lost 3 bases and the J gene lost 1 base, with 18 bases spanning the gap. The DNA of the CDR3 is TGCGCCAGCAGCCACCTAGGGGAGGGGGGGTTCCAAGAGACCCAGTACTTC. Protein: CASSHLGEGGFQETQYF.

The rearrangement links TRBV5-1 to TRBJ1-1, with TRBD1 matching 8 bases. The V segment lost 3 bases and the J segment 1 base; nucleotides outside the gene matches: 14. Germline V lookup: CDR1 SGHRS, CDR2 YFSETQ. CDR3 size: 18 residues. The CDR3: CASSSGLSQGAWNTEAFF. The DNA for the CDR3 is TGCGCCAGCAGCTCCGGTCTAAGCCAGGGGGCCTGGAACACTGAAGCTTTCTTT.